This T cell receptor (beta chain) appears in the sequencing data of a study of T cells in Graves' hyperthyroidism and ophthalmopathy. This clonotype was counted many times. The TCR beta CDR3 regions underwent amplification using RNA transcripts as the source. HTBI primers were the set used in a first-round RT-PCR of the TCR CDR3. TCRdb redid the calling of the multiplex PCR reads with MiXCR, one entry per CDR3 protein. The repertoire holds around 400,000 distinct CDR3 sequences, with nearly 15% as singletons. Patients were excluded for uncontrolled infection, other autoimmune disease, pregnancy or lactation. Germline CDR1 reads SGHKS; CDR2 reads YYEKEE (reference sequence). The CDR3 has 14 residues. V lost 0 bases, J lost 7 bases, and 14 bases lay in between.

The sequencing input was blood. This sequence joins TRBV5-5 and TRBJ2-7; the D gene could be TRBD1 or TRBD2 (6 bases each). The clonotype originates from a woman in her fifties or sixties with Graves' ophthalmopathy. DNA for the CDR3: TGTGCCAGCAGCTTGGAAAGGGGGGCGAGGGAGCAGTACTTC. Its protein product is CASSLERGAREQYF.